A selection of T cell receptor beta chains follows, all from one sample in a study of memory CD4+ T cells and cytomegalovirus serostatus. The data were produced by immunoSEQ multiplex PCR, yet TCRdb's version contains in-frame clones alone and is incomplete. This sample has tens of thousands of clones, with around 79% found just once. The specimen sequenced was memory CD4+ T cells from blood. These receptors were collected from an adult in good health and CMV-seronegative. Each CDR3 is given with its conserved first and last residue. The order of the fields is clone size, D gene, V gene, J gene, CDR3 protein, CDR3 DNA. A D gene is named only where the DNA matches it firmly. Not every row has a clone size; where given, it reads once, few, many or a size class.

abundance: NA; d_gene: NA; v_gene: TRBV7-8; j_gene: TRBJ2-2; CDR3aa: CASRLREVGELFF; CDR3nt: TGTGCCAGCAGGCTAAGAGAGGTCGGGGAGCTGTTTTTT
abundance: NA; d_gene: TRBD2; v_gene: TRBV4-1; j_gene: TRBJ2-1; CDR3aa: CASSLILRTSSDNEQFF; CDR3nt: TGCGCCAGCAGCCTCATTCTCCGGACTAGCTCTGACAATGAGCAGTTCTTC
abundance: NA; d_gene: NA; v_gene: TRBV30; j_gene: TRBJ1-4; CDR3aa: CAWKLDLKGEKLFF; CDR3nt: TGTGCCTGGAAACTTGACCTGAAGGGGGAAAAACTGTTTTTT
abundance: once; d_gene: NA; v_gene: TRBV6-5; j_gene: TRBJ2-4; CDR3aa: CASSSNLAKNIQYF; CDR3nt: TGTGCCAGCAGTTCGAATTTAGCCAAAAACATTCAGTACTTC
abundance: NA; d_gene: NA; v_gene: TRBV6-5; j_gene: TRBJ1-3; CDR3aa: CASSYSYALLTYTIYF; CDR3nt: TGTGCCAGCAGTTACTCATATGCCCTCCTTACCTACACCATATATTTT
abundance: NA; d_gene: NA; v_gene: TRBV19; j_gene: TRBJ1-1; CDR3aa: CASSLVRGPTEAFF; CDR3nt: TGTGCCAGTAGTCTGGTGCGGGGACCCACTGAAGCTTTCTTT
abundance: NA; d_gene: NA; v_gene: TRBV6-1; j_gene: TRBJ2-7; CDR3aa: CASSPRGTALRGQYF; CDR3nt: TGTGCCAGCAGTCCCCGGGGGACAGCTCTACGAGGGCAGTACTTC
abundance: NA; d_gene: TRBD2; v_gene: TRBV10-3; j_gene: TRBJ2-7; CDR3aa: CAISDGTTPLEQYF; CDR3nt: TGTGCCATCAGTGACGGGACTACCCCCCTGGAGCAGTACTTC
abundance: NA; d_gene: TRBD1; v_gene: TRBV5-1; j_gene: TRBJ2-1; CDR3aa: CASSLQTGQINEQFF; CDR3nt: TGCGCCAGCAGCTTACAGACGGGACAGATCAATGAGCAGTTCTTC
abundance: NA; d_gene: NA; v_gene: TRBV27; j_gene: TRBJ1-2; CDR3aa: CASSSLKAGYTF; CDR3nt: TGTGCCAGCAGTAGCCTAAAGGCTGGCTACACCTTC
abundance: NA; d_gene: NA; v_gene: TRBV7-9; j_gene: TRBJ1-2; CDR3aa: CASSLAGRKKQDYGYTF; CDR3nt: TGTGCCAGCAGCTTAGCCGGCAGAAAGAAACAGGACTATGGCTACACCTTC
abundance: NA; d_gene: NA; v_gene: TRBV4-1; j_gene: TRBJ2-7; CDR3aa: CASSRTPRAFDEQYF; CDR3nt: TGCGCCAGCAGCCGAACCCCGAGAGCTTTCGACGAGCAGTACTTC
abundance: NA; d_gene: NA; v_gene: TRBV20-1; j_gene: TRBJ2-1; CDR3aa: CSAGGGEQFF; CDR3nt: TGCAGTGCTGGCGGCGGTGAGCAGTTCTTC
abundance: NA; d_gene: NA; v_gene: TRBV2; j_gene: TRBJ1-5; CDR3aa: CASSEYGISNNQPQHF; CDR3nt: TGTGCCAGCAGTGAATACGGGATCTCAAACAATCAGCCCCAGCATTTT
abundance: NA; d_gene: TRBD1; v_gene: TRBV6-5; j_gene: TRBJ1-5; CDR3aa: CASRKGTDNQPQHF; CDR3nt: TGTGCCAGCAGAAAGGGGACAGACAATCAGCCCCAGCATTTT
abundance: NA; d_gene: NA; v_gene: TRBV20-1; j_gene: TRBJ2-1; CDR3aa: CSAASGHEQFF; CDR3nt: TGCAGTGCCGCTAGTGGGCATGAGCAGTTCTTC
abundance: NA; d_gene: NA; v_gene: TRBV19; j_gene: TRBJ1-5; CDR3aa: CASTGDQGIGQPQHF; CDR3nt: TGTGCCAGTACCGGGGACCAGGGGATTGGTCAGCCCCAGCATTTT
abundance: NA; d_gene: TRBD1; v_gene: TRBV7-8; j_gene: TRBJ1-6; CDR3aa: CASGSNRGRVALHF; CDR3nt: TGTGCCAGCGGTTCGAACAGGGGCCGCGTGGCCCTCCACTTT